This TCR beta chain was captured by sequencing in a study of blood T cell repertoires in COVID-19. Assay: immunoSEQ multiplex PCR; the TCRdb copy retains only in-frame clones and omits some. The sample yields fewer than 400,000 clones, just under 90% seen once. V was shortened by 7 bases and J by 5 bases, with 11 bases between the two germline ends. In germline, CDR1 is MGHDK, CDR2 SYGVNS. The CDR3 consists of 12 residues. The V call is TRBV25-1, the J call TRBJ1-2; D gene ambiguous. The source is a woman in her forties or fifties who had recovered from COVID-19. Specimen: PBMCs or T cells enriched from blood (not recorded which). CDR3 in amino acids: CASTLGDYGYTF. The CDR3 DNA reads TGTGCCAGCACGTTGGGCGATTATGGCTACACCTTC.